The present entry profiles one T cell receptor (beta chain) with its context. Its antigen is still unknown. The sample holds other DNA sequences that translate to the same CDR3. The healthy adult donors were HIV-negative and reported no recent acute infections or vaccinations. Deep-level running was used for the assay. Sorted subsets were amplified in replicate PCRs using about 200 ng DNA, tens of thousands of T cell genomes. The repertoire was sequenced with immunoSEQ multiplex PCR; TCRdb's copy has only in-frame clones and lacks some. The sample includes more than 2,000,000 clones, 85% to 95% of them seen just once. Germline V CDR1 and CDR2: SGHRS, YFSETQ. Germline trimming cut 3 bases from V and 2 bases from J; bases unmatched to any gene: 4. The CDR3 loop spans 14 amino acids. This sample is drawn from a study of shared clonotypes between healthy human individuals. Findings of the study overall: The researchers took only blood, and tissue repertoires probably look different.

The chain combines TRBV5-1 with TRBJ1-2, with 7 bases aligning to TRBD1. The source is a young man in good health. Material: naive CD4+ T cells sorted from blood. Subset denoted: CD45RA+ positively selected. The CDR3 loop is CASSSSTGNYGYTF. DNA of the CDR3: TGCGCCAGCAGCTCCTCGACAGGGAACTATGGCTACACCTTC.